What follows are 22 T cell receptor beta chains derived from one specimen sequenced in a study of cytomegalovirus exposure and HLA in healthy donors. The PCR was carried out with 60 Vbeta primers and 13 Jbeta primers. TCRdb's copy holds only in-frame clones and misses some; the assay was immunoSEQ multiplex PCR. The sample gives 150,000 to 200,000 clones, 75% to 85% of which show up once; roughly 4.5% is in the top ten. Source material: PBMCs. These receptors were collected from a woman under 30 in good health and CMV-seropositive.

V gene TRBV4-2 combines with J gene TRBJ1-2; 7 bases align to TRBD1. The V segment lost 1 base and the J segment 3 bases; nucleotides outside the gene matches: 8. Germline lookup yields CDR1 LGHNA and CDR2 YNFKEQ. The CDR3 covers 16 residues. DNA of the CDR3: TGTGCCAGCAGCCAAGTATCCCGGGACAGCGACTATGGCTACACCTTC. Protein sequence: CASSQVSRDSDYGYTF.

This clone was seen a few times. The rearrangement links TRBV27 to TRBJ1-4, with a weak D call TRBD1 (6 bases). CDR3 size: 14 residues. Germline lookup yields CDR1 MNHEY and CDR2 SMNVEV (reference sequence). V lost 6 bases and J 8 bases, leaving 16 bases between the germline ends. In DNA form, the CDR3 reads TGTGCCAGCAGCCAATTACAGGGTACGGAAAAACTGTTTTTT. Its translation is CASSQLQGTEKLFF.

This clone came up once. This rearrangement joins TRBV7-2 to TRBJ1-1, with 10 nucleotides matching TRBD1. Germline lookup yields CDR1 SGHTA and CDR2 FQGNSA. Losses at the gene ends were 0 bases for V and 7 bases for J; bases not matched to a gene: 8. This CDR3 has 16 amino acids. CDR3 loop: CASSLAPGQGMGEAFF. In nucleotides, the CDR3 is TGTGCCAGCAGCTTAGCCCCGGGACAGGGGATGGGTGAAGCTTTCTTT.

The chain recombines TRBV10-3 with TRBJ2-1; 10 nucleotides match TRBD2. Germline CDR1 is ENHRY and CDR2 is SYGVKD. CDR3 length: 15 residues. J was trimmed by 8 bases and V by 4 bases; bases with no gene match: 8. The CDR3, as DNA: TGTGCCATCAGTGGTGGAGCGGGGGGGCTTCATGAGCAGTTCTTC. As protein: CAISGGAGGLHEQFF.

The rearrangement links TRBV7-9 to TRBJ1-2; D not certain. Trimming left V 5 bases short and J 7 bases short, with 11 bases between. CDR3 size: 12 residues. CDR1 is SEHNR and CDR2 is FQNEAQ in the germline V gene (reference sequence). The CDR3 sequence is CASSPVSGGYTF. The CDR3 DNA sequence: TGTGCCAGCAGCCCCGTCTCGGGTGGCTACACCTTC. Full variable domain (rest looked up from reference TRBV7-9 and TRBJ1-2): DTGVSQNPRHKITKRGQNVTFRCDPISEHNRLYWYRQTLGQGPEFLTYFQNEAQLEKSRLLSDRFSAERPKGSFSTLEIQRTEQGDSAMYLCASSPVSGGYTFGSGTRLTVV.

J is TRBJ2-2 and V is TRBV6-5; D possibly corresponds to TRBD1 (6 bases). The V end was cut by 5 bases, the J end by 5 bases, with 12 bases between. The CDR3 loop spans 14 amino acids. Germline values: CDR1 MNHEY, CDR2 SVGAGI. The CDR3 DNA sequence: TGTGCCAGCAGTGGGGACAAACTTACCGGGGAGCTGTTTTTT. This codes for CASSGDKLTGELFF.

V is TRBV5-1 and J is TRBJ2-1, with D tentatively TRBD2 (6 bases). The CDR3 sequence is 15 residues long. Trimming took off 0 bases at V and 6 bases at J, with 13 bases between the two ends. Germline V gene data show CDR1 as SGHRS and CDR2 as YFSETQ. CDR3 nucleotide sequence: TGCGCCAGCAGCTTGGATGGGGACTCATTCAATGAGCAGTTCTTC. As protein: CASSLDGDSFNEQFF.

This chain uses TRBV5-1 with TRBJ1-4; TRBD1 matches 7 bases. This CDR3 spans 14 amino acids. Germline assignment: CDR1 SGHRS and CDR2 YFSETQ. J was trimmed by 5 bases and V by 4 bases; bases with no gene match: 5. The chain's CDR3 is CASSLQTGNEKLFF. DNA of the CDR3: TGCGCCAGCAGCCTACAGACAGGGAATGAAAAACTGTTTTTT.

V is TRBV14 and J is TRBJ2-2, with TRBD2 as a possible D gene (5 bases). Trimming pared 0 bases from V and 6 bases from J, leaving 5 bases between. Germline-derived CDR1 and CDR2 are SGHDN and FVKESK. This CDR3 is built from 13 residues. CDR3 sequence (DNA): TGTGCCAGCAGCCAAGAGAGGGCCGGGGAGCTGTTTTTT. It yields the protein CASSQERAGELFF.

The chain has TRBV11-2 and TRBJ2-7; 11 bases agree with TRBD2. There are 18 residues in the CDR3. Per germline, CDR1 SGHAT and CDR2 FQNNGV. Unmatched junction bases numbered 18, after V lost 5 bases and J lost 6 bases. For the CDR3, the DNA is TGTGCCAGCAGCCCGCGACGGGAATTAGGACTAGCGGGCGGCGAGCAGTACTTC. Residues: CASSPRRELGLAGGEQYF.

This chain uses TRBV27 with TRBJ1-6; TRBD1 is a possible D gene (6 bases). The ends were cut back, 5 bases at V and 0 bases at J, with 11 bases in the middle. The germline V gene encodes CDR1 MNHEY and CDR2 SMNVEV (reference sequence). The CDR3 is made up of 16 amino acids. CDR3 protein: CASSIGQTSYNSPLHF. The CDR3 DNA reads TGTGCCAGCAGTATAGGACAGACCTCCTATAATTCACCCCTCCACTTT.

This rearrangement joins TRBV28 to TRBJ1-5; no clear D. Germline assignment: CDR1 MDHEN and CDR2 SYDVKM. V lost 10 bases and J 9 bases, leaving 25 bases between the germline ends. The CDR3 covers 15 residues. CDR3 DNA sequence: TGTGCCACCTTAGACGCTCGACGGGGATCATCGCCCCAGCATTTT. As protein: CATLDARRGSSPQHF. Complete variable domain (other parts from reference TRBV28 and TRBJ1-5): DVKVTQSSRYLVKRTGEKVFLECVQDMDHENMFWYRQDPGLGLRLIYFSYDVKMKEKGDIPEGYSVSREKKERFSLILESASTNQTSMYLCATLDARRGSSPQHFGDGTRLSIL.

The J gene is TRBJ1-3, the V gene TRBV28; unclear D gene. Per the germline V gene, CDR1 is MDHEN and CDR2 is SYDVKM. The CDR3 is made up of 16 amino acids. Trimming left V 6 bases short and J 7 bases short, with 22 bases between. The CDR3: CASRNPPPNPENTIYF. The CDR3 region has the DNA TGTGCCAGCAGAAACCCCCCACCCAACCCGGAGAACACCATATATTTT.

The genes are TRBV30 and TRBJ2-3; TRBD2 matches at 10 bases. With 4 bases clipped from V and 3 bases from J, the junction kept 7 bases outside the gene matches. The germline CDR1 and CDR2 sequences are GTSNPN and SVGIG (reference sequence). This CDR3 spans 15 amino acids. The CDR3: CAWTLLAGETDTQYF. CDR3 nucleotides: TGTGCCTGGACCCTTCTAGCGGGGGAGACAGATACGCAGTATTTT.

The rearrangement joins TRBV5-4 to TRBJ2-7; 8 bases match TRBD1. Trimming cost V 3 bases and J 2 bases; bases outside gene matches: 7. Germline V CDR1 and CDR2: SGHNT, YYREEE (reference sequence). This CDR3 contains 15 residues. CDR3 DNA: TGTGCCAGCAGCTCCATGGACAGGGTCGCCTACGAGCAGTACTTC. This codes for CASSSMDRVAYEQYF.

This clone turned up a few times. The chain joins TRBV6-6 to TRBJ1-3; D perhaps matches TRBD1 (5 bases). This CDR3 region has 15 residues. V was clipped by 0 bases and J by 4 bases, with 10 bases between them. Per germline, CDR1 MNHNY and CDR2 SVGAGI (reference sequence). The CDR3 nucleotides are TGTGCCAGCAGTTACTCGCAGGGATCCGGAAACACCATATATTTT. This codes for CASSYSQGSGNTIYF.

A few counts support this clone. The V call is TRBV29-1, the J call TRBJ2-7; 8 bases fit TRBD1. Germline lookup yields CDR1 SQVTM and CDR2 ANQGSEA. The CDR3 has 12 residues. V gave up 5 bases and J gave up 3 bases; unmatched junction bases: 3. The CDR3 bases are TGCAGCGTTAAAGGACAGGGCTACGAGCAGTACTTC. Its protein product is CSVKGQGYEQYF.

The rearrangement uses TRBV5-4 and TRBJ1-2; 7 bases map to TRBD1. CDR3 size: 12 residues. V gave up 7 bases and J gave up 5 bases; unmatched junction bases: 5. Germline V lookup: CDR1 SGHNT, CDR2 YYREEE (reference sequence). CDR3 in DNA: TGTGCCAGCGGCGGGACAGCTTATGGCTACACCTTC. Its protein product is CASGGTAYGYTF.

The CDR3 DNA sequence: TGCGCCAGCAGCTTGGGGGGGGTTAGCAATCAGCCCCAGCATTTT. The encoded protein is CASSLGGVSNQPQHF. V gene TRBV5-1 combines with J gene TRBJ1-5, with D tentatively TRBD1 (5 bases). Germline V gene data show CDR1 as SGHRS and CDR2 as YFSETQ. V was clipped by 0 bases and J by 0 bases, with 7 bases between them. CDR3 length equals 15 residues. The full variable domain, rest sourced from reference TRBV5-1 and TRBJ1-5, is KAGVTQTPRYLIKTRGQQVTLSCSPISGHRSVSWYQQTPGQGLQFLFEYFSETQRNKGNFPGRFSGRQFSNSRSEMNVSTLELGDSALYLCASSLGGVSNQPQHFGDGTRLSIL.

This clone was found a few times. V usage is TRBV13 and J usage is TRBJ1-1; possibly TRBD1 for D (5 bases). The V gene's germline CDR1 is PRHDT and CDR2 FYEKMQ (reference sequence). This CDR3 comprises 17 residues. Trimming removed 5 bases at V and 1 base at J, with 20 bases between. Here the CDR3 DNA reads TGTGCCAGCAGCCAGAATTACGGGGGGTCCCCGAACACTGAAGCTTTCTTT. Its translation: CASSQNYGGSPNTEAFF.

The chain uses TRBV30 and TRBJ1-2; 7 bases are a match to TRBD1. Trimming cost V 0 bases and J 5 bases; bases outside gene matches: 3. CDR1 and CDR2 from the germline V gene are GTSNPN and SVGIG (reference sequence). There are 13 residues in the CDR3. The CDR3 protein is CAWSVQGDYGYTF. The DNA for the CDR3 is TGTGCCTGGAGTGTTCAGGGGGATTATGGCTACACCTTC. The full variable domain, in which reference TRBV30 and TRBJ1-2 provide the parts outside the CDR3, is SQTIHQWPATLVQPVGSPLSLECTVEGTSNPNLYWYRQAAGRGLQLLFYSVGIGQISSEVPQNLSASRPQDRQFILSSKKLLLSDSGFYLCAWSVQGDYGYTFGSGTRLTVV.

The V gene is TRBV5-1, the J gene TRBJ1-2; maybe TRBD1 (6 bases). The CDR3 is 13 amino acids. Germline-derived CDR1 and CDR2 are SGHRS and YFSETQ. V was cut by 5 bases and J by 7 bases, with 15 bases left in between. The CDR3 DNA follows: TGCGCCAGCAGGAGGACAGTGTTCGGTGGCTACACCTTC. Amino acid sequence: CASRRTVFGGYTF. Using reference TRBV5-1 and TRBJ1-2 for the parts outside the CDR3, the full variable domain is KAGVTQTPRYLIKTRGQQVTLSCSPISGHRSVSWYQQTPGQGLQFLFEYFSETQRNKGNFPGRFSGRQFSNSRSEMNVSTLELGDSALYLCASRRTVFGGYTFGSGTRLTVV.